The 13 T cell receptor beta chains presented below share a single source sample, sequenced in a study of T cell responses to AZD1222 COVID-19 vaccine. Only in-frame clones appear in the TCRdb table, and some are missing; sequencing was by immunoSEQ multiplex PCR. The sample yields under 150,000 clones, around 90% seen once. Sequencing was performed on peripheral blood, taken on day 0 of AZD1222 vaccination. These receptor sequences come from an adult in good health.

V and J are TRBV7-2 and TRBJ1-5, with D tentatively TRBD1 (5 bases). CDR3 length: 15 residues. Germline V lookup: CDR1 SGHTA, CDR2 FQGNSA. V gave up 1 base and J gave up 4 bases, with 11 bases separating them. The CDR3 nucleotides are TGTGCCAGCAGCTTAGGAGGGGCCCGAAATCAGCCCCAGCATTTT. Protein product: CASSLGGARNQPQHF.

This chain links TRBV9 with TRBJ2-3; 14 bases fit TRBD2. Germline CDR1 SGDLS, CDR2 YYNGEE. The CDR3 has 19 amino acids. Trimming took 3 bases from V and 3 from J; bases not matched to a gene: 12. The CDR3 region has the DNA TGTGCCAGCAGCGCCGTACCGGGACTAGCGGGAGTTGTTACAGATACGCAGTATTTT. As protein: CASSAVPGLAGVVTDTQYF.

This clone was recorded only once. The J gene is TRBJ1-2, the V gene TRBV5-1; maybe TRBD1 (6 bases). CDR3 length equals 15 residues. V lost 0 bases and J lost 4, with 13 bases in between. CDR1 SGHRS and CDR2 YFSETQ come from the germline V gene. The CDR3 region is CASSLGSQGTYGYTF. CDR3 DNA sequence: TGCGCCAGCAGCTTGGGGTCACAGGGAACCTATGGCTACACCTTC. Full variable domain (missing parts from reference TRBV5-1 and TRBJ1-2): KAGVTQTPRYLIKTRGQQVTLSCSPISGHRSVSWYQQTPGQGLQFLFEYFSETQRNKGNFPGRFSGRQFSNSRSEMNVSTLELGDSALYLCASSLGSQGTYGYTFGSGTRLTVV.

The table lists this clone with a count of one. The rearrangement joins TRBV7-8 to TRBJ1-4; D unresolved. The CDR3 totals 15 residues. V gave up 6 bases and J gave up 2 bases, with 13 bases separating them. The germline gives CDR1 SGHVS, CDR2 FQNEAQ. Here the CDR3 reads CASSKRVATNEKLFF. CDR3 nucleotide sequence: TGTGCCAGCAGTAAAAGGGTAGCGACTAATGAAAAACTGTTTTTT.

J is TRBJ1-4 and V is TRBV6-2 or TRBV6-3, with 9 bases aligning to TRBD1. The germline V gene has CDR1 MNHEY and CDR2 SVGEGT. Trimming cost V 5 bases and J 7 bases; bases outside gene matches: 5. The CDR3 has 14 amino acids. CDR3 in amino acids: CASSRDRVGEKLFF. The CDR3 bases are TGTGCCAGCAGTCGGGACAGGGTTGGTGAAAAACTGTTTTTT.

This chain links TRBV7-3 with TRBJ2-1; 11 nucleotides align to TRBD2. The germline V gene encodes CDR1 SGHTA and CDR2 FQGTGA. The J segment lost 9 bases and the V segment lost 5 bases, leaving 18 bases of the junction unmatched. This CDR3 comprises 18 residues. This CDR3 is CASSPMPASGGQKGEQFF. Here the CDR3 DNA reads TGTGCCAGCAGCCCCATGCCGGCTAGCGGGGGGCAAAAGGGTGAGCAGTTCTTC.

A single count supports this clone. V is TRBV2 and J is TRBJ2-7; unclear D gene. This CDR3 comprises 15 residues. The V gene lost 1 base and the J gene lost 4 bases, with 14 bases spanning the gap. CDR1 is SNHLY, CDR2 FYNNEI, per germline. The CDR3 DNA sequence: TGTGCCAGCAGTGAAGGGGCGTCAATTAGGTACGAGCAGTACTTC. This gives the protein CASSEGASIRYEQYF.

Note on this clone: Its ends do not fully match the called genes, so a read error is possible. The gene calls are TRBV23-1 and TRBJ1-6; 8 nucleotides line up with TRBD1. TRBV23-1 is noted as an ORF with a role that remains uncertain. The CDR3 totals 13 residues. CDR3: CASSQQTGAHPGF. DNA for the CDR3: TGCGCCAGCAGTCAGCAGACAGGGGCCCACCCTGGCTTT.

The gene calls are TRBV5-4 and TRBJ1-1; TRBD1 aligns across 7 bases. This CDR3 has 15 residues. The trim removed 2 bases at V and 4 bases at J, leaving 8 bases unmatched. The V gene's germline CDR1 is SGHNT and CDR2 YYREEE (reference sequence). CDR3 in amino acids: CASSFRQGSATEAFF. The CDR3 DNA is TGTGCCAGCAGCTTCCGACAGGGTAGCGCCACTGAAGCTTTCTTT.

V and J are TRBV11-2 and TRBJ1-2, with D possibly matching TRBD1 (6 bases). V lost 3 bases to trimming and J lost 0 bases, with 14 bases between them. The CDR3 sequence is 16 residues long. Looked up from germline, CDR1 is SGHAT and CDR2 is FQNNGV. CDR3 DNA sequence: TGTGCCAGCAGCTTGGTGCCGGGACACCCTAACTATGGCTACACCTTC. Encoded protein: CASSLVPGHPNYGYTF.

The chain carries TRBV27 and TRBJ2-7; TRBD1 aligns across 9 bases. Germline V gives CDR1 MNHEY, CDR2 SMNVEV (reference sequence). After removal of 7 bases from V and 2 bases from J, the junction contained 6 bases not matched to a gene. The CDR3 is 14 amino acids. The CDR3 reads CASTPGTGTYEQYF. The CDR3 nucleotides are TGTGCCAGCACTCCTGGGACAGGGACCTACGAGCAGTACTTC.

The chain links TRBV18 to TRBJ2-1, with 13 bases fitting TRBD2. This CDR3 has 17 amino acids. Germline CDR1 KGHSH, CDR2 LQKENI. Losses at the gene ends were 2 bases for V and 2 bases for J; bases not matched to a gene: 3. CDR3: CASSPFGTSGAYNEQFF. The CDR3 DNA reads TGTGCCAGCTCACCATTTGGGACTAGCGGGGCCTACAATGAGCAGTTCTTC.

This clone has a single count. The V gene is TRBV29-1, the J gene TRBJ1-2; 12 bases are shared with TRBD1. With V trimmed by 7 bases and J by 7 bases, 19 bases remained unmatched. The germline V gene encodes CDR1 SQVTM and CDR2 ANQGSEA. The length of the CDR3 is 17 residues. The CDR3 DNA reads TGCAGCGCCTCGGGCGGGGACAGGGGGCGCCGGGAGGGTGGCTACACCTTC. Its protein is CSASGGDRGRREGGYTF.